This record looks at one T cell receptor beta chain sequence and its context. These data belong to a study of T cells in Graves' hyperthyroidism and ophthalmopathy. Study-wide context: Initial diagnosis, before any treatment, was when peripheral blood was collected.

The junction had 6 bases not matched to a gene; V was cut back by 3 bases and J by 1 base. The CDR3 totals 16 residues. Looked up from germline, CDR1 is SGHNT and CDR2 is YYREEE (reference sequence). From RNA transcripts, TCR beta CDR3 regions were amplified. With the HTBI primer set, the TCR CDR3 went through a first round of RT-PCR. TCRdb redid the calling of the multiplex PCR reads with MiXCR, one entry per CDR3 protein. The table has around 520,000 distinct CDR3 sequences, approximately 15% seen once; the top ten hold about 15%. The chain has TRBV5-4 and TRBJ2-1; 8 nucleotides line up with TRBD1. Sequences were obtained from blood. The TCR was taken from a woman between 35 and 50 years old with Graves' hyperthyroidism. CDR3: CASSSTGTGSYNEQFF. The CDR3 DNA is TGTGCCAGCAGCTCCACTGGGACAGGATCCTACAATGAGCAGTTCTTC.